A selection of T cell receptor beta chains follows, all from one sample in a study of blood T cells in healthy people across ages. Using its own MiXCR run on the 5' RACE reads, TCRdb lists one record per CDR3 protein. The top ten clones hold roughly 7.7% of a sample with about 1.5 million distinct CDR3 sequences, about 43% of them seen once. Input material: blood. The receptors stem from a woman between 18 and 30 years old in good health. CDR3s include the opening cysteine and the closing phenylalanine or tryptophan. The D gene is left open where the match is weak. Only part of the rows carry a size: once, few, many, or a class if the clone is expanded.

TRBJ1-2 few TRBV18 . TGTGCTTCCTCCGGAGGCGCCGGATCCTATGGCTACACCTTC CASSGGAGSYGYTF
TRBJ2-5 . TRBV3-1 TRBD2 TGTGCCAGCAGCCAGCCGGGACTAGCGGGGTCGGAGACCCAGTACTTC CASSQPGLAGSETQYF
TRBJ2-4 . TRBV6-5 TRBD2 TGTACCAGCAGTTGCCGACTGAGGACTAGCGGGGACTTAGCCAAAAACATTCAGTACTTC CTSSCRLRTSGDLAKNIQYF
TRBJ2-3 . TRBV20-1 TRBD2 TGCAGTGCTCCCGGACTAGGCGGGTGGACAGATACGCAGTATTTT CSAPGLGGWTDTQYF
TRBJ2-3 few TRBV18 TRBD2 TGTGCCAGCTCACCGATTACTGGGGGGGACACAGATACGCAGTATTTT CASSPITGGDTDTQYF
TRBJ1-5 . TRBV5-1 . TGCGCCAGCAGCTTGGACGGCGGAGAAAGTCAGCCCCAGCATTTT CASSLDGGESQPQHF
TRBJ2-3 many TRBV28 TRBD1 TGTGCCAGCAAAATGGTAGCCGGGACAGGCGATACGCAGTATTTT CASKMVAGTGDTQYF
TRBJ2-7 . TRBV27 TRBD1 TGTGCCAGTAGGACAGGGCCCTACGAGCAGTACTTC CASRTGPYEQYF
TRBJ2-4 . TRBV10-3 TRBD2 TGTGCCATCAGTGACGGCATAGCGGGAGGCTGGGATCTGTCCAAAAACATTCAGTACTTC CAISDGIAGGWDLSKNIQYF
TRBJ2-5 . TRBV7-8 . TGTGCCAGCAGCTTAGGAGTTGTTGCGGAGACCCAGTACTTC CASSLGVVAETQYF
TRBJ2-1 few TRBV6-5 TRBD2 TGTGCCAGCAGTTACGTAGGGGGGACGGGACTAGAGAACAATGAGCAGTTCTTC CASSYVGGTGLENNEQFF
TRBJ2-7 few TRBV3-1 TRBD1 TGTGCCAGCAGCTGGACAGGGTATTTCTACGAGCAGTACTTC CASSWTGYFYEQYF
TRBJ2-3 . TRBV12-3/TRBV12-4 TRBD2 TGTGCCAGCAGGCGGACTAGCGACCGCACAGATACGCAGTATTTT CASRRTSDRTDTQYF
TRBJ1-1 . TRBV18 TRBD1 TGTGCCAGCTCACCGGGCGTTGGGACAGAAATTGAAGCTTTCTTT CASSPGVGTEIEAFF
TRBJ2-5 . TRBV11-2 . TGTGCCACTTCGGGGGGCCCCGGGGATGAGCAGTACTTC CATSGGPGDEQYF
TRBJ1-2 . TRBV20-1 TRBD1 TGCAGTGCCATCACAGGGGGCGGGAGCTATGGCTACACCTTC CSAITGGGSYGYTF
TRBJ2-1 few TRBV29-1 TRBD2 TGCAGCGTTGAAACCCGACTAGCGATCAATGAGCAGTTCTTC CSVETRLAINEQFF
TRBJ1-2 . TRBV29-1 TRBD1 TGCAGCGTCGGGACAGGGAAAACTGGCTACACCTTC CSVGTGKTGYTF
TRBJ2-1 . TRBV20-1 . TGCAGTGCTATCCGAAGGGATAATGAGCAGTTCTTC CSAIRRDNEQFF
TRBJ2-5 . TRBV20-1 . TGCAGTGCTAGAGGTCAACACCGGGAGACCCAGTACTTC CSARGQHRETQYF
TRBJ2-5 . TRBV9 . TGTGCCAGCAGCGTATCGGGGGCCGCTGGGGAGCAGTACTTC CASSVSGAAGEQYF
TRBJ2-1 few TRBV12-3/TRBV12-4 TRBD2 TGTGCCAGCAGACGAGCGGGGGGCTATAACAATGAGCAGTTCTTC CASRRAGGYNNEQFF
TRBJ2-3 . TRBV19 TRBD2 TGTGCCAGTACCCTAGCGGGAGCAGATACGCAGTATTTT CASTLAGADTQYF
TRBJ2-7 . TRBV5-1 . TGCGCCAGCAGCTTGGGCATGGTGGCCTACGAGCAGTACTTC CASSLGMVAYEQYF
TRBJ2-5 . TRBV4-1 TRBD2 TGCGCCAGCAGCCAGCCCTCTCAGACTAGCGGGAGACATGAGCAGTACTTC CASSQPSQTSGRHEQYF
TRBJ1-2 many TRBV20-1 . TGCAGTGCTAGGCCGGGAGACATTACACCCAGCTATGGCTACACCTTC CSARPGDITPSYGYTF
TRBJ1-2 . TRBV12-3/TRBV12-4 . TGTGCCAGCAGTTTTATTCTAACAGGGCCGGAAAATCATAGCTACACCTTC CASSFILTGPENHSYTF
TRBJ1-2 few TRBV18 . TGTGCCAGCGTCCAATCAAGGGAACGTTATGGCTACACCTTC CASVQSRERYGYTF
TRBJ2-4 . TRBV10-3 TRBD1 TGTGCCATCAGTGTGGGGACAGGGACCTCAAACATTCAGTACTTC CAISVGTGTSNIQYF
TRBJ1-1 . TRBV7-8 TRBD1 TGTGCCAGCAGCTTAGTGGGACAGGGGGCGAGAACTGAAGCTTTCTTT CASSLVGQGARTEAFF
TRBJ1-2 . TRBV29-1 . TGCAGCTTACTCCCAGGGGACCCCTATGGCTACACCTTC CSLLPGDPYGYTF
TRBJ2-1 . TRBV18 . TGTGCCAGCTCGGACAAAGGGGTTGAGCAGTTCTTC CASSDKGVEQFF
TRBJ1-2 few TRBV6-5 TRBD1 TGTGCCAGCCGGACAGGGCTAGGAAACGTCGTCGACTACACCTTC CASRTGLGNVVDYTF
TRBJ2-5 once TRBV11-2 . TGTGCCAGCACCAAGGTCAGATTCGAGACCCAGTACTTC CASTKVRFETQYF
TRBJ1-4 . TRBV5-1 . TGCGCCAGCAGCTGGGGAACCATTGCAACTAATGAAAAACTGTTTTTT CASSWGTIATNEKLFF
TRBJ1-1 . TRBV5-1 . TGCGCCAGCAGCTTGGGGACCCCGGGGACTGAAGCTTTCTTT CASSLGTPGTEAFF
TRBJ1-6 . TRBV6-5 . TGTGCCAGCAGTTACTCTTCAGACAGTGAAAATTCACCCCTCCACTTT CASSYSSDSENSPLHF
TRBJ2-1 . TRBV19 . TGTGCCAGTAGTATTCCCCTACGGATGGAGTCCCATGAGCAGTTCTTC CASSIPLRMESHEQFF
TRBJ2-3 once TRBV10-2 TRBD2 TGCGCCAGCACACGGACTAGCGGGATGGATACGCAGTATTTT CASTRTSGMDTQYF
TRBJ1-5 . TRBV6-1 . TGTGCCAGCAGTGAACCCGTCGGTGCCAGGGGAGGGCAGCCCCAGCATTTT CASSEPVGARGGQPQHF
TRBJ2-7 few TRBV4-1 TRBD1 TGCGCCAGCAGCCCAAGGATTCAAGGGACAGGTGGGACCTACGAGCAGTACTTC CASSPRIQGTGGTYEQYF
TRBJ2-3 . TRBV28 TRBD2 TGTGCCAGCAGGACTAGCGGGAAACCACCAGATACGCAGTATTTT CASRTSGKPPDTQYF
TRBJ1-2 . TRBV2 . TGTGCCAGCAGTGGTTTTCAGGGTCGCGGCTACACCTTC CASSGFQGRGYTF
TRBJ1-1 . TRBV28 TRBD1 TGTGCCAGCCTCCTTACCACAGGGGGCACTGAAGCTTTCTTT CASLLTTGGTEAFF
TRBJ1-2 . TRBV29-1 TRBD1 TGCAGCGTGAGTGGGGGGACAGGGTCCGGTGGGAACTATGGCTACACCTTC CSVSGGTGSGGNYGYTF
TRBJ2-7 few TRBV14 . TGTGCCAGCAGCCAAGGTGTCGGGGTGGCCTACGAGCAGTACTTC CASSQGVGVAYEQYF
TRBJ1-2 . TRBV7-9 . TGTGCCAGCAGCTTAGACAGGGCAGCTAACTATGGCTACACCTTC CASSLDRAANYGYTF
TRBJ1-5 few TRBV27 TRBD1 TGTGCCAGCAGTCGACGGACAGGGGGACAGCCCCAGCATTTT CASSRRTGGQPQHF
TRBJ2-7 . TRBV29-1 . TGCAGCGCCGCGGACGGCTCCTACGAGCAGTACTTC CSAADGSYEQYF
TRBJ2-1 . TRBV15 TRBD1 TGTGCCACCAGCAGAGGACAGGGGGCCAATGAGCAGTTCTTC CATSRGQGANEQFF
TRBJ2-3 few TRBV24-1 . TGTGCCACCAGTGATCCAACCCCCGGGAGTGGGGATACGCAGTATTTT CATSDPTPGSGDTQYF
TRBJ1-1 . TRBV20-1 . TGCAGTGCTAACAGGCTGAACACTGAAGCTTTCTTT CSANRLNTEAFF
TRBJ2-3 . TRBV9 TRBD2 TGTGCCAGCGGCTCCCTAGCGGGGGGGCAGGATACGCAGTATTTT CASGSLAGGQDTQYF
TRBJ2-1 . TRBV4-1 . TGCGCCAGCAGCCCAGTTGGGCGGACTGGCTCCTACAATGAGCAGTTCTTC CASSPVGRTGSYNEQFF
TRBJ2-7 . TRBV28 . TGTGCCAGCAGTCCTTTGGGTTGGGGGCCCTACGAGCAGTACTTC CASSPLGWGPYEQYF
TRBJ2-7 . TRBV4-1 TRBD2 TGCGCCAGCAGCCTTGGGGATAGCGGGAGGAGCGAGCAGTACTTC CASSLGDSGRSEQYF
TRBJ2-7 few TRBV28 TRBD1 TGTGCCTCGAACCCAAGAGGGGCAGGGGGTAACGAGCAGTACTTC CASNPRGAGGNEQYF
TRBJ2-7 few TRBV12-3/TRBV12-4 TRBD1 TGTGCCAGCAGTCCAGCGACAGGGAAAAACTACGAGCAGTACTTC CASSPATGKNYEQYF